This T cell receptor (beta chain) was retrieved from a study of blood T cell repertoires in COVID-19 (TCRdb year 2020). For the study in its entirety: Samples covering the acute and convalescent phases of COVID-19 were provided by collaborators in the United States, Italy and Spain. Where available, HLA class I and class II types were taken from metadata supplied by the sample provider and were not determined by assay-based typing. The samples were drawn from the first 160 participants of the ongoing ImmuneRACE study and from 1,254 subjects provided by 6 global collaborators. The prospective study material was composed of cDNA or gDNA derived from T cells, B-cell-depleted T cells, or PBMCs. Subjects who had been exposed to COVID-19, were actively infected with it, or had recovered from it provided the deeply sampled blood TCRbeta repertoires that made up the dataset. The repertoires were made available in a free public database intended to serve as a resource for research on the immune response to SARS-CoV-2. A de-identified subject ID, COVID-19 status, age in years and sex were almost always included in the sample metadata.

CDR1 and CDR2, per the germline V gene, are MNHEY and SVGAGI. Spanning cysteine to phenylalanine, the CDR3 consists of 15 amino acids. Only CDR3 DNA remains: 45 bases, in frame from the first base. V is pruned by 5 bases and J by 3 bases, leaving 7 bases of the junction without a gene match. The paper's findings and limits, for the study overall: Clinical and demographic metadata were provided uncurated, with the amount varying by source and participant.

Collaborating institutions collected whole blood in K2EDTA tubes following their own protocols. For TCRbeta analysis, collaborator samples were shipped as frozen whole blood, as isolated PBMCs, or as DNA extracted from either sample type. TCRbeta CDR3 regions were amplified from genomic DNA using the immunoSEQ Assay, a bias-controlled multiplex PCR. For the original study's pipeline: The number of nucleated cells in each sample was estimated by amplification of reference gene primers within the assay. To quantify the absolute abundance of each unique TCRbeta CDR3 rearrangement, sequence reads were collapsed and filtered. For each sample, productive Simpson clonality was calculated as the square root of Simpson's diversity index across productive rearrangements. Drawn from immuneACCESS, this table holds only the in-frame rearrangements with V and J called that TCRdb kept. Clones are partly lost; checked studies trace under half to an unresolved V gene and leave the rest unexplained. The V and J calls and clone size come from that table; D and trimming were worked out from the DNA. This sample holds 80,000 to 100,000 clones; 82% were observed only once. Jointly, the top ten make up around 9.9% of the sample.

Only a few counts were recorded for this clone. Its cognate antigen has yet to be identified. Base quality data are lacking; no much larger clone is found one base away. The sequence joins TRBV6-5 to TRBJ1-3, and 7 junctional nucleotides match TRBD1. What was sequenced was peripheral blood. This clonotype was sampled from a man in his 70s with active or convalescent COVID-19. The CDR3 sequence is CASSTNWDSGNTIYF. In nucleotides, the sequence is TGTGCCAGCAGTACCAATTGGGACAGTGGAAACACCATATATTTT.